This record looks at one TCR beta chain sequence and its context. The PCR was carried out with 60 Vbeta primers and 13 Jbeta primers. Using immunoSEQ multiplex PCR, the repertoire was profiled, and TCRdb retains in-frame clones only, with some absent. The profile covers some 160,000 clones, with around 83% appearing a single time and under 6.5% taken by the ten largest. CDR1 SGHNT and CDR2 YYREEE come from the germline V gene (reference sequence). Trimming left V 4 bases short and J 0 bases short, with 13 bases between. CDR3 length equals 15 residues. The record originates from a study of cytomegalovirus exposure and HLA in healthy donors.

The chain has TRBV5-4 and TRBJ1-1, with D possibly matching TRBD1 (6 bases). Specimen: PBMCs. This sequence was found in a man aged 50 or older in good health and CMV-seropositive. The CDR3 sequence is CASSPRTALNTEAFF. The CDR3 DNA is TGTGCCAGCAGCCCCCGGACAGCATTGAACACTGAAGCTTTCTTT.